Each of the 24 T cell receptor beta chains below was sequenced from the same sample in a study of cytomegalovirus exposure and HLA in healthy donors. The PCR employed 60 Vbeta primers together with 13 Jbeta primers. The table came from immunoSEQ multiplex PCR; TCRdb's copy has only in-frame clones and leaves some out. The sample carries 85,000 to 100,000 clones, about 78% recorded once. Material for sequencing was PBMCs. The origin of the receptors is a man between 40 and 49 years old in good health and CMV-seronegative.

The chain carries TRBV18 and TRBJ1-6; TRBD1 aligns across 8 bases. The V gene's germline CDR1 is KGHSH and CDR2 LQKENI. Trimming at V came to 2 bases and at J to 7 bases, leaving 7 bases not matched to a gene. The CDR3 sequence is 16 residues long. DNA for the CDR3: TGTGCCAGCTCACCAGGACAGGGACGCTCAAATTCACCCCTCCACTTT. Protein sequence: CASSPGQGRSNSPLHF.

The CDR3 is CASSLAGFNEQFF. The DNA for the CDR3 is TGCGCCAGCAGCTTGGCGGGGTTCAATGAGCAGTTCTTC. V usage is TRBV5-1 and J usage is TRBJ2-1, with D possibly matching TRBD2 (5 bases). V lost 0 bases and J 6 bases, leaving 7 bases between the germline ends. Germline V lookup: CDR1 SGHRS, CDR2 YFSETQ. The CDR3 spans 13 residues. Together with reference TRBV5-1 and TRBJ2-1, the CDR3 gives the full variable domain: KAGVTQTPRYLIKTRGQQVTLSCSPISGHRSVSWYQQTPGQGLQFLFEYFSETQRNKGNFPGRFSGRQFSNSRSEMNVSTLELGDSALYLCASSLAGFNEQFFGPGTRLTVL.

V and J are TRBV11-3 and TRBJ2-1; tentative D call: TRBD1 (5 bases). The CDR3 loop spans 15 amino acids. The germline gives CDR1 SGHNT, CDR2 YENEEA. V was clipped by 2 bases and J by 5 bases, with 13 bases between them. CDR3 in DNA: TGTGCCAGCAGCTTAACGGACCAGGGTAACAATGAGCAGTTCTTC. It yields the protein CASSLTDQGNNEQFF.

This chain joins TRBV30 and TRBJ1-1; D gene uncertain. The V gene's germline CDR1 is GTSNPN and CDR2 SVGIG (reference sequence). The CDR3 spans 13 residues. V dropped 2 bases and J dropped 1 base, with 8 bases sitting between them. CDR3 protein: CAWSLGQNTEAFF. The CDR3 nucleotides read TGTGCCTGGAGTCTTGGGCAGAACACTGAAGCTTTCTTT. Combining the CDR3 with reference TRBV30 and TRBJ1-1 gives the whole variable domain SQTIHQWPATLVQPVGSPLSLECTVEGTSNPNLYWYRQAAGRGLQLLFYSVGIGQISSEVPQNLSASRPQDRQFILSSKKLLLSDSGFYLCAWSLGQNTEAFFGQGTRLTVV.

V and J are TRBV5-4 and TRBJ2-3; 10 bases align to TRBD2. Germline V CDR1 and CDR2: SGHNT, YYREEE (reference sequence). The CDR3 covers 16 residues. V dropped 2 bases and J dropped 6; count of bases not matched to a gene: 9. CDR3 in DNA: TGTGCCAGCAGCTTCCCTAGCGGGGGCCTTGCGGATACGCAGTATTTT. Translating it yields CASSFPSGGLADTQYF.

V and J are TRBV11-2 and TRBJ2-7; D is unclear. The CDR3 is 16 residues long. V dropped 2 bases and J dropped 2 bases, with 16 bases sitting between them. Germline V CDR1 and CDR2: SGHAT, FQNNGV. The CDR3 region is CASSLFPHTTTYEQYF. CDR3 bases: TGTGCCAGCAGCTTATTTCCCCACACTACCACCTACGAGCAGTACTTC.

As regards this clone: Mismatch with germline at one junction end may stem from a read error. V usage is TRBV7-9 and J usage is TRBJ2-1; a possible D gene is TRBD1 (6 bases). Germline V gene sequence: CDR1 SEHNR, CDR2 FQNEAQ (reference sequence). CDR3 length: 12 amino acids. CDR3 nucleotide sequence: TGTTCCAGCAAAGACAGGTACAATGAGCAGTTCTTC. Amino acids: CSSKDRYNEQFF.

V is TRBV19 and J is TRBJ1-6, with a weak D call TRBD1 (6 bases). CDR3 length: 14 amino acids. Germline-derived CDR1 and CDR2 are LNHDA and SQIVND (reference sequence). Trimming stripped 7 bases from V and 7 bases from J, with 14 bases between. CDR3 loop: CASTATGRNSPLHF. The CDR3 DNA sequence: TGTGCCAGTACTGCGACAGGTCGGAATTCACCCCTCCACTTT.

The chain has TRBV28 and TRBJ1-1, with 9 bases matching TRBD1. CDR3 length: 15 residues. Trimming cost V 5 bases and J 5 bases; bases outside gene matches: 9. CDR1 MDHEN and CDR2 SYDVKM come from the germline V gene. The CDR3 is CASSPWTGDGTEAFF. The CDR3 coding sequence is TGTGCCAGCAGTCCTTGGACAGGGGATGGTACTGAAGCTTTCTTT.

This chain connects TRBV25-1 to TRBJ2-2; TRBD1 aligns across 7 bases. Germline CDR1 reads MGHDK; CDR2 reads SYGVNS. CDR3 length: 15 amino acids. Trimming at V came to 5 bases and at J to 3 bases, leaving 6 bases not matched to a gene. The CDR3 bases are TGTGCCAGCAGTAGGGTGCAGGGGGACACCGGGGAGCTGTTTTTT. Amino acid sequence: CASSRVQGDTGELFF.

V and J are TRBV27 and TRBJ2-1, with 12 bases fitting TRBD2. CDR3 size: 17 residues. CDR1 MNHEY and CDR2 SMNVEV come from the germline V gene (reference sequence). V shed 2 bases and J 5 bases; nucleotides not matched to a gene: 7. This CDR3 is CASSLELAGGGHNEQFF. The CDR3 DNA follows: TGTGCCAGCAGTTTAGAACTAGCGGGGGGAGGCCACAATGAGCAGTTCTTC.

The chain carries TRBV5-8 and TRBJ1-1; no definite D call. The V end lost 0 bases, the J end lost 5 bases, and 17 bases lay between the germline ends. This CDR3 contains 16 residues. The V gene's germline CDR1 is SGHTS and CDR2 YDEGEE. In DNA, the CDR3 is TGTGCCAGCAGCTTGGCGGTGAACTCCCCCAAAACTGAAGCTTTCTTT. This codes for CASSLAVNSPKTEAFF.

The chain joins TRBV5-6 to TRBJ2-5; TRBD2 might be the D (6 bases). Germline CDR1 SGHDT, CDR2 YYEEEE. The CDR3 covers 14 residues. V was trimmed by 0 bases and J by 4 bases, leaving 10 bases between them. The CDR3 reads CASSLGRAGETQYF. The CDR3 bases are TGTGCCAGCAGCTTGGGGAGGGCCGGAGAGACCCAGTACTTC.

This clone was seen a few times. This chain joins TRBV5-1 and TRBJ2-1; D is possibly TRBD1 (6 bases). The CDR3 has 14 residues. Trimming took 2 bases from V and 5 from J, leaving 11 bases between them. CDR1 SGHRS and CDR2 YFSETQ come from the germline V gene. The chain's CDR3 is CASSFLTGHNEQFF. CDR3 DNA: TGCGCCAGCAGCTTCTTAACAGGGCACAATGAGCAGTTCTTC.

The DNA of the CDR3 is TGTGCCAGCAGTTTAACTAGAGACCCGGTCCACGAGCAGTACTTC. Its translation: CASSLTRDPVHEQYF. The V gene is TRBV27, the J gene TRBJ2-7; D may be TRBD2 (5 bases). CDR3 size: 15 residues. Trimming shortened V by 2 bases and J by 5 bases, and 16 bases separated the two germline ends. Germline V CDR1 and CDR2: MNHEY, SMNVEV (reference sequence).

The rearrangement links TRBV28 to TRBJ2-1; TRBD1 aligns across 12 bases. The ends lost 6 bases at V and 0 bases at J; junction bases unmatched: 12. Germline values: CDR1 MDHEN, CDR2 SYDVKM. The CDR3 length is 19 residues. CDR3 nucleotides: TGTGCCAGCAGCGAATTGGGACAGGGGGCAGGAAGCTCCTACAATGAGCAGTTCTTC. Its protein is CASSELGQGAGSSYNEQFF.

About this clone itself: The sample has other DNA sequences that encode this CDR3 too. This rearrangement joins TRBV19 to TRBJ2-5, with 8 bases aligning to TRBD1. The ends lost 7 bases at V and 9 bases at J; junction bases unmatched: 13. The germline CDR1 and CDR2 sequences are LNHDA and SQIVND (reference sequence). The CDR3 is made up of 14 amino acids. The CDR3 bases are TGTGCCAGTAACACAGGGGGATTGCTTGGGGCCCAGTACTTC. It codes for CASNTGGLLGAQYF. Together with reference TRBV19 and TRBJ2-5, the CDR3 gives the full variable domain: DGGITQSPKYLFRKEGQNVTLSCEQNLNHDAMYWYRQDPGQGLRLIYYSQIVNDFQKGDIAEGYSVSREKKESFPLTVTSAQKNPTAFYLCASNTGGLLGAQYFGPGTRLLVL.

The V and J genes are TRBV5-1 and TRBJ2-2; no definite D call. The CDR3 runs 14 residues. Per germline, CDR1 SGHRS and CDR2 YFSETQ. V lost 2 bases, J lost 1 base, and 6 bases lay in between. CDR3 in DNA: TGCGCCAGCAGCTTTACAGAGAACACCGGGGAGCTGTTTTTT. This codes for CASSFTENTGELFF.

This chain uses TRBV6-1 with TRBJ2-2; TRBD2 aligns across 7 bases. The CDR3 is made up of 15 amino acids. Germline values: CDR1 MNHNS, CDR2 SASEGT. Unmatched junction bases numbered 12, after V lost 10 bases and J lost 4 bases. The CDR3 loop is CATLGAREGTGELFF. In DNA, the CDR3 is TGTGCCACCTTGGGCGCCAGGGAGGGCACCGGGGAGCTGTTTTTT.

V gene TRBV7-2 combines with J gene TRBJ2-2; TRBD1 might be the D (5 bases). Trimming removed 2 bases from V and 7 bases from J, with 8 bases in between. Germline V gene sequence: CDR1 SGHTA, CDR2 FQGNSA. The CDR3 consists of 13 residues. The CDR3 loop is CASSLQGLGELFF. CDR3 nucleotide sequence: TGTGCCAGCAGCTTACAGGGCCTCGGGGAGCTGTTTTTT. The whole variable domain, remainder taken from reference TRBV7-2 and TRBJ2-2, is GAGVSQSPSNKVTEKGKDVELRCDPISGHTALYWYRQSLGQGLEFLIYFQGNSAPDKSGLPSDRFSAERTGGSVSTLTIQRTQQEDSAVYLCASSLQGLGELFFGEGSRLTVL.

The chain couples TRBV5-5 to TRBJ2-7, with TRBD2 identical over 7 bases. This CDR3 is 15 amino acids long. Germline lookup yields CDR1 SGHKS and CDR2 YYEKEE (reference sequence). The trim removed 0 bases at V and 2 bases at J, leaving 5 bases unmatched. The CDR3, as DNA: TGTGCCAGCAGCTTGGGGCTAGCGGAGACCTACGAGCAGTACTTC. Translating gives CASSLGLAETYEQYF. Complete variable domain (other parts from reference TRBV5-5 and TRBJ2-7): DAGVTQSPTHLIKTRGQQVTLRCSPISGHKSVSWYQQVLGQGPQFIFQYYEKEERGRGNFPDRFSARQFPNYSSELNVNALLLGDSALYLCASSLGLAETYEQYFGPGTRLTVT.

The V call is TRBV4-1, the J call TRBJ1-6; the D gene is possibly TRBD1 (5 bases). The germline V and J ends were trimmed by 1 base and 10 bases, with 20 bases remaining between them. This CDR3 comprises 17 residues. CDR1 is MGHRA and CDR2 is YSYEKL in the germline V gene. The chain's CDR3 is CASSQVSDTRRLSPLHF. The CDR3 DNA reads as TGCGCCAGCAGCCAAGTTTCGGACACCAGAAGACTCTCACCCCTCCACTTT.

This chain uses TRBV5-1 with TRBJ2-5; D remains ambiguous. Near its end, the DNA agrees better with TRBJ2-7, so the J call may be wrong. The CDR3 is 13 residues long. CDR1 and CDR2 (germline): SGHRS, YFSETQ. The CDR3 here is CASSLVLDYEQYF. As DNA, the CDR3 is TGCGCCAGCAGCTTGGTCTTGGACTACGAGCAGTACTTC.

The rearrangement uses TRBV2 and TRBJ2-1; TRBD2 matches 9 bases. The length of the CDR3 is 16 residues. The ends lost 6 bases at V and 4 bases at J; junction bases unmatched: 10. Germline loops: CDR1 SNHLY, CDR2 FYNNEI. CDR3 sequence reads: CASRKFSGGYYNEQFF. The CDR3 nucleotides read TGTGCCAGCAGGAAATTTAGCGGGGGATATTACAATGAGCAGTTCTTC.